The 20 T cell receptor beta chains reported below all come from one sample, sequenced in a study of beta chain features in type 1 diabetes. Study-wide results and limits: Researchers report that Type 1 diabetes patients had moderately but significantly shorter TCRB CDR3s across all four CD4+ subsets.

These TCRs are of unknown antigen specificity. Expressed TCRB transcripts were sequenced because the entire RNA isolate underwent reverse transcription. Assay: immunoSEQ multiplex PCR; the TCRdb copy retains only in-frame clones and omits some. The sample shows approximately 57,000 clones, around 53% of them seen only once. Sequenced material: Tregs from blood. These receptors came from a woman in her 40s with type 1 diabetes.

The chain employs TRBV5-4 and TRBJ2-2; a possible D gene is TRBD2 (5 bases). The CDR3 is 14 amino acids. Germline CDR1 and CDR2: SGHNT and YYREEE (reference sequence). Between the trimmed V and J ends, which lost 2 bases and 7 bases, there was a span of 12 bases. CDR3 loop: CASSLGGGGGELFF. In DNA, the CDR3 is TGTGCCAGCAGCTTAGGTGGCGGAGGCGGGGAGCTGTTTTTT.

The chain carries TRBV2 and TRBJ2-7, with a possible D match to TRBD1 (5 bases). Germline V lookup: CDR1 SNHLY, CDR2 FYNNEI. V lost 1 base to trimming and J lost 5 bases, with 9 bases between them. The CDR3 runs 13 residues. CDR3 bases: TGTGCCAGCAGTGAAGAGGGGTTCAACGAGCAGTACTTC. Translating gives CASSEEGFNEQYF. Filled out from reference TRBV2 and TRBJ2-7, the complete variable domain reads EPEVTQTPSHQVTQMGQEVILRCVPISNHLYFYWYRQILGQKVEFLVSFYNNEISEKSEIFDDQFSVERPDGSNFTLKIRSTKLEDSAMYFCASSEEGFNEQYFGPGTRLTVT.

This clone has more than one count but fewer than ten. The chain combines TRBV18 with TRBJ2-7; tentatively, D is TRBD2 (5 bases). Germline lookup yields CDR1 KGHSH and CDR2 LQKENI. This CDR3 is built from 15 residues. The V end lost 5 bases, the J end lost 3 bases, and 17 bases lay between the germline ends. Here the CDR3 DNA reads TGTGCCAGCTCATCGACTACCGGGGAACTCTACGAGCAGTACTTC. This sequence encodes CASSSTTGELYEQYF.

The table lists this clone with a few counts. This chain connects TRBV7-9 to TRBJ2-1; TRBD2 agrees at 8 bases. The CDR3 consists of 15 residues. The germline V gene has CDR1 SEHNR and CDR2 FQNEAQ (reference sequence). With 3 bases clipped from V and 4 bases from J, the junction kept 5 bases outside the gene matches. The CDR3 region is CASSFSSGGYNEQFF. CDR3 coding DNA: TGTGCCAGCAGCTTCTCATCGGGAGGGTACAATGAGCAGTTCTTC.

This clone was seen a handful of times. The V gene is TRBV7-2, the J gene TRBJ2-1; TRBD2 is a possible D gene (5 bases). Trimming stripped 5 bases from V and 7 bases from J, with 18 bases between. Germline V CDR1 and CDR2: SGHTA, FQGNSA. The CDR3 totals 15 residues. CDR3 bases: TGTGCCAGCAGCCGCGGACTCCCTCCCAGGAATGAGCAGTTCTTC. Its translation: CASSRGLPPRNEQFF.

A few counts support this clone. The CDR3 is CASSAGRNQPQHF. The CDR3 region has the DNA TGTGCCAGCAGTGCCGGGAGAAATCAGCCCCAGCATTTT. The rearrangement joins TRBV6-5 to TRBJ1-5, with unresolved D. CDR1 MNHEY and CDR2 SVGAGI come from the germline V gene. V was clipped by 5 bases and J by 4 bases, with 9 bases between them. This CDR3 spans 13 amino acids.

The chain joins TRBV7-2 to TRBJ1-3; D perhaps matches TRBD1 (6 bases). This CDR3 region has 16 residues. Trimming shortened V by 5 bases and J by 3 bases, and 17 bases separated the two germline ends. CDR1 and CDR2 from the germline V gene are SGHTA and FQGNSA. CDR3 loop: CASSADRLYNGNTIYF. The CDR3 bases are TGTGCCAGCAGCGCTGACAGGCTATATAATGGAAACACCATATATTTT.

This clone was seen more than once but under ten times. This rearrangement joins TRBV6-5 to TRBJ1-2; 10 bases agree with TRBD1. J gave up 7 bases and V 6 bases, and 5 bases lay outside the gene matches. The CDR3 contains 13 residues. Per the germline V gene, CDR1 is MNHEY and CDR2 is SVGAGI. CDR3 coding DNA: TGTGCCAGCAGCCGGGACAGGGGTGGTGGCTACACCTTC. It codes for CASSRDRGGGYTF.

This chain joins TRBV7-9 and TRBJ2-4, with D possibly matching TRBD2 (6 bases). The CDR3 runs to 18 residues. The V end was cut by 7 bases, the J end by 9 bases, with 31 bases between. Per the germline V gene, CDR1 is SEHNR and CDR2 is FQNEAQ (reference sequence). Written as DNA, the CDR3 is TGTGCCAGCACCCATATGTTGGGCGGGGACTCGGCCGGGAGCATTCAGTACTTC. Translated, it gives CASTHMLGGDSAGSIQYF.

In its sample, this clone was seen a few times. The V call is TRBV4-1, the J call TRBJ2-5; 9 bases align to TRBD1. V gave up 2 bases and J gave up 5 bases; unmatched junction bases: 9. The CDR3 has 16 amino acids. Germline-derived CDR1 and CDR2 are MGHRA and YSYEKL. The CDR3 protein is CASSQPQGAGEETQYF. The DNA of the CDR3 is TGCGCCAGCAGCCAACCACAGGGGGCAGGGGAGGAGACCCAGTACTTC.

This clone was detected a few times. The chain has TRBV6-1 and TRBJ1-1; TRBD1 is a possible D gene (6 bases). Germline lookup yields CDR1 MNHNS and CDR2 SASEGT. CDR3 size: 11 residues. Trimming stripped 7 bases from V and 10 bases from J, with 13 bases between. The CDR3 region is CASNLQGRAFF. The CDR3 nucleotides read TGTGCCAGCAACTTACAGGGTAGAGCTTTCTTT.

The chain couples TRBV25-1 to TRBJ2-5; 10 bases fit TRBD1. Unmatched junction bases numbered 21, after V lost 10 bases and J lost 7 bases. The V gene's germline CDR1 is MGHDK and CDR2 SYGVNS. This CDR3 spans 17 amino acids. CDR3: CATAGTGDYADPWTQYF. The CDR3 DNA sequence: TGTGCCACCGCCGGGACAGGGGACTACGCGGACCCATGGACCCAGTACTTC.

This clone has only a few counts. The chain joins TRBV6-1 to TRBJ1-1, with no clear D. Per germline, CDR1 MNHNS and CDR2 SASEGT. Trimming stripped 4 bases from V and 0 bases from J, with 6 bases between. The CDR3 extends over 13 amino acids. This CDR3 reads CASSAKMNTEAFF. The CDR3, as DNA: TGTGCCAGCAGTGCCAAAATGAACACTGAAGCTTTCTTT.

This clone has a handful of counts. The V and J genes are TRBV12-5 and TRBJ2-3; the match to TRBD1 covers 7 bases. Looked up from germline, CDR1 is LGHNT and CDR2 is FRNRAP. The CDR3 runs to 15 residues. The V gene end was trimmed by 4 bases and the J gene end by 5 bases; junction bases not matched to a gene: 9. The CDR3 sequence: CASGSIQGPGDTQYF. CDR3 DNA sequence: TGTGCTAGTGGTTCGATACAGGGGCCGGGAGATACGCAGTATTTT.

The rearrangement uses TRBV5-1 and TRBJ2-7; 9 bases fit TRBD1. The CDR3 consists of 15 residues. CDR1 is SGHRS and CDR2 is YFSETQ in the germline V gene. J gave up 1 base and V 2 bases, and 4 bases lay outside the gene matches. The CDR3 region is CASSLQGAYSYEQYF. CDR3 nucleotides: TGCGCCAGCAGCTTACAGGGGGCTTATTCCTACGAGCAGTACTTC.

This clone was seen only once. The chain joins TRBV18 to TRBJ1-1; D may be TRBD1 (5 bases). The germline V and J ends were trimmed by 3 bases and 7 bases, with 15 bases remaining between them. This CDR3 contains 14 residues. Germline V gene lookup returns CDR1 KGHSH and CDR2 LQKENI. The CDR3 DNA is TGTGCCAGCTCACCCCTCGACCGGACATTTGAAGCTTTCTTT. This gives the protein CASSPLDRTFEAFF.

This clone appeared a few times. The rearrangement joins TRBV4-1 to TRBJ2-7, with 8 positions matching TRBD1. Germline V CDR1 and CDR2: MGHRA, YSYEKL. J lost 3 bases, V lost 1 base, and 5 bases had no gene match. This CDR3 has 15 residues. CDR3 protein: CASSQARGQGYEQYF. In DNA form, the CDR3 reads TGCGCCAGCAGCCAAGCCAGGGGGCAAGGCTACGAGCAGTACTTC.

This chain uses TRBV19 with TRBJ1-3; D may be TRBD1 (5 bases). This CDR3 region has 14 residues. Trimming removed 3 bases at V and 4 bases at J, with 10 bases between. Germline assignment: CDR1 LNHDA and CDR2 SQIVND (reference sequence). The CDR3 DNA follows: TGTGCCAGTAGTATTCGTGGGGCCGGAAACACCATATATTTT. It is translated as CASSIRGAGNTIYF.

The chain uses TRBV27 and TRBJ2-7; unclear D gene. CDR3 length: 18 amino acids. From germline, CDR1 is MNHEY and CDR2 SMNVEV (reference sequence). Trimming removed 2 bases at V and 1 base at J, with 21 bases between. Here the CDR3 DNA reads TGTGCCAGCAGTTTAATCCCCCCTCAGACAAACCCTTCCTACGAGCAGTACTTC. Translated: CASSLIPPQTNPSYEQYF.

In its sample, this clone was seen a few times. The chain has TRBV18 and TRBJ2-2; no firm D call. The CDR3 length is 13 residues. The V and J ends lost 2 bases and 11 bases respectively, with 12 bases between them. Germline values: CDR1 KGHSH, CDR2 LQKENI. The CDR3 is CASSPRWATELFF. In DNA, the CDR3 is TGTGCCAGCTCACCAAGGTGGGCGACCGAGCTGTTTTTT.